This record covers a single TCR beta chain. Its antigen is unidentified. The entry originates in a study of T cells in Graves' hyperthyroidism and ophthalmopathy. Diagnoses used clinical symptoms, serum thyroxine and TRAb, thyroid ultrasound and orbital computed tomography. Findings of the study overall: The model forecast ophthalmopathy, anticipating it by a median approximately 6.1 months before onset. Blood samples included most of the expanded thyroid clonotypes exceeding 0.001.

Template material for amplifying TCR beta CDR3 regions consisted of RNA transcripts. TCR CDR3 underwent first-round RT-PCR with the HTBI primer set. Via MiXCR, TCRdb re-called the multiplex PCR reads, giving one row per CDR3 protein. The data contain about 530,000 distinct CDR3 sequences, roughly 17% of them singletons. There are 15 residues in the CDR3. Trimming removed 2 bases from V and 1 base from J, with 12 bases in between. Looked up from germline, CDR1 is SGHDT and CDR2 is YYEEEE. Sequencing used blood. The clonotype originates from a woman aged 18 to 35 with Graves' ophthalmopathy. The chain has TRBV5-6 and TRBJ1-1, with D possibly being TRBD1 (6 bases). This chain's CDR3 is CASSLNGGQNTEAFF. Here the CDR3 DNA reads TGTGCCAGCAGCTTAAACGGGGGCCAGAACACTGAAGCTTTCTTT.